This TCR beta chain stems from a study of blood T cells in healthy people across ages. Turning to the study itself: There was about one barcoded beta molecule captured by template switching per two T cells.

Combining a sample-barcoded 5' primer with a J-beta primer mix, a second PCR ran for about 6 to 11 cycles. Using its own MiXCR run on the 5' RACE reads, TCRdb lists one record per CDR3 protein. The sample lists 1.2 million to 1.5 million distinct CDR3 sequences, roughly 59% seen once, with more than 6% in the top ten. Study-wide findings and caveats: Versus aged donors, long-lived donors had higher diversity and more naive CD4+ cells.

CDR3 size: 16 residues. Trimming removed 4 bases at V and 7 bases at J, with 21 bases between. Germline CDR1 MGHDK, CDR2 SYGVNS. This clonotype has a single count. Its cognate antigen is unknown. Donors were systemically healthy Caucasian individuals from Russia aged roughly 6 to 95 years. The chain recombines TRBV25-1 with TRBJ2-3; tentatively, D is TRBD2 (7 bases). Sequencing input: blood. The clonotype originates from a man between 18 and 35 years old in good health. The CDR3, as DNA: TGTGCCAGCAGTGCCTCGGGGGGCTTCGCGTCTTATACGCAGTATTTT. Encoded protein: CASSASGGFASYTQYF.